The T cell receptor beta chain under discussion was sequenced for a study of blood T cell repertoires in COVID-19. This clone appeared a few times. The CDR3 has 15 residues. CDR1 is DFQATT and CDR2 is SNEGSKA in the germline V gene (reference sequence). Losses at the gene ends were 3 bases for V and 5 bases for J; bases not matched to a gene: 10. Data came from immunoSEQ multiplex PCR; TCRdb stores just in-frame clones and leaves some out. The sample yields about 76,000 clones, around 83% seen once. The sequencing input was peripheral blood. The TCR comes from a man aged 55-75 years with COVID-19, enrolled during active disease. This sequence joins TRBV20-1 and TRBJ2-1; 7 bases match TRBD2. CDR3: CSASPSGGWDNEQFF. CDR3 DNA sequence: TGCAGTGCTAGTCCTAGCGGAGGGTGGGACAATGAGCAGTTCTTC.